The 20 T cell receptor beta chains below all came from one sample that was sequenced in a study of blood T cell repertoires in COVID-19. Profiled with immunoSEQ multiplex PCR; TCRdb holds only in-frame clones, not every one. The table has about 260,000 clones, around four fifths seen once. Specimen: peripheral blood. Source of these receptors: a man in his 60s who had recovered from COVID-19.

V usage is TRBV18 and J usage is TRBJ2-1; D perhaps matches TRBD1 (6 bases). The germline CDR1 and CDR2 sequences are KGHSH and LQKENI. Trimming took off 3 bases at V and 10 bases at J, with 13 bases between the two ends. The length of the CDR3 is 13 residues. The CDR3 spells CASSPSTGTEQFF. Here the CDR3 DNA reads TGTGCCAGCTCACCTTCGACAGGAACCGAGCAGTTCTTC.

In nucleotides, the CDR3 is TGTGCCAGTAGTCCGCGCCCCGTGGAGGGTGTTCGTTCACCCCTCCACTTT. Its translation: CASSPRPVEGVRSPLHF. This chain links TRBV19 with TRBJ1-6; D is ambiguous. The V gene's germline CDR1 is LNHDA and CDR2 SQIVND (reference sequence). This CDR3 region has 17 residues. Trimming took 5 bases from V and 9 from J, leaving 23 bases between them.

There are a few counts of this clone. This rearrangement joins TRBV13 to TRBJ2-7; 7 bases match TRBD1. The CDR3 length is 14 residues. Germline trimming cut 5 bases from V and 4 bases from J; bases unmatched to any gene: 8. Germline CDR1 PRHDT, CDR2 FYEKMQ (reference sequence). CDR3 nucleotides: TGTGCCAGCAGCGGACCGGGACAGCGGTACGAGCAGTACTTC. Its translation is CASSGPGQRYEQYF.

V gene TRBV5-6 combines with J gene TRBJ2-7, with D possibly being TRBD2 (5 bases). From germline, CDR1 is SGHDT and CDR2 YYEEEE. Trimming stripped 3 bases from V and 4 bases from J, with 8 bases between. The CDR3 runs 12 residues. In DNA form, the CDR3 reads TGTGCCAGCAGCTGGGAGACTTACGAGCAGTACTTC. It translates to CASSWETYEQYF.

The chain joins TRBV6-1 to TRBJ2-2; 7 bases align to TRBD1. From germline, CDR1 is MNHNS and CDR2 SASEGT. CDR3 length: 16 amino acids. V lost 1 base to trimming and J lost 5 bases; unmatched junction nucleotides: 7. CDR3 in DNA: TGTGCCAGCAGTGAAGTTCGTAGGGGGCGTACCGGGGAGCTGTTTTTT. Protein: CASSEVRRGRTGELFF.

This chain joins TRBV5-1 and TRBJ2-5; 7 bases agree with TRBD2. Trimming took 4 bases from V and 3 from J; bases not matched to a gene: 9. Germline CDR1 SGHRS, CDR2 YFSETQ. There are 15 residues in the CDR3. The CDR3 is CASSPTVSGKETQYF. In nucleotides, the CDR3 is TGCGCCAGCAGCCCGACAGTCAGCGGGAAAGAGACCCAGTACTTC.

This sequence joins TRBV28 and TRBJ2-3; D is uncertain. This CDR3 comprises 15 residues. V shed 6 bases and J shed 3 bases, with 16 bases lying between them. CDR1 is MDHEN and CDR2 is SYDVKM in the germline V gene. The CDR3 bases are TGTGCCAGCAGCTTCGACTCCTTGAATACAGATACGCAGTATTTT. Translated: CASSFDSLNTDTQYF.

V usage is TRBV3-1 (or the pseudogene TRBV3-2) and J usage is TRBJ2-3; TRBD2 is a possible D gene (6 bases). Germline CDR1 reads LGHDT; CDR2 reads YNNKEL (reference sequence). CDR3 length equals 15 residues. The V end was cut by 0 bases, the J end by 5 bases, with 12 bases between. The chain's CDR3 is CASSQDKRRGDTQYF. The DNA for the CDR3 is TGTGCCAGCAGCCAAGATAAGAGGAGGGGAGATACGCAGTATTTT.

This clone was recorded only once. V gene TRBV7-6 combines with J gene TRBJ1-2; maybe TRBD1 (5 bases). The CDR3 is made up of 16 amino acids. Germline V gene lookup returns CDR1 SGHVS and CDR2 FNYEAQ. V lost 1 base to trimming and J lost 4 bases, with 16 bases between them. The DNA for the CDR3 is TGTGCCAGCAGCTTAGGAGTGGGGGGATCTACCTATGGCTACACCTTC. It specifies CASSLGVGGSTYGYTF.

The CDR3: CSSREGGRQYF. CDR3 nucleotide sequence: TGCAGCAGCCGGGAAGGGGGACGGCAGTATTTT. The rearrangement joins TRBV20-1 to TRBJ2-3; maybe TRBD1 (6 bases). Germline CDR1 is DFQATT and CDR2 is SNEGSKA (reference sequence). CDR3 length: 11 amino acids.

The chain is built from TRBV7-8 and TRBJ2-3; 12 bases agree with TRBD1. This CDR3 has 16 amino acids. CDR1 and CDR2 (germline): SGHVS, FQNEAQ. Trimming at V came to 2 bases and at J to 4 bases, leaving 4 bases not matched to a gene. The CDR3 spells CASSLKGQGAADTQYF. CDR3 nucleotides: TGTGCCAGCAGCTTAAAGGGACAGGGGGCGGCAGATACGCAGTATTTT.

The chain joins TRBV2 to TRBJ2-2, with a weak D call TRBD2 (6 bases). Trimming shortened V by 4 bases and J by 5 bases, and 14 bases separated the two germline ends. The CDR3 sequence is 15 residues long. The V gene's germline CDR1 is SNHLY and CDR2 FYNNEI. CDR3 nucleotide sequence: TGTGCCAGCAGTGGCCCCTTGGGAGGAACCGGGGAGCTGTTTTTT. This gives the protein CASSGPLGGTGELFF.

This clone has just a few counts. This chain joins TRBV28 and TRBJ1-2, with D uncertain. V lost 5 bases, J lost 5 bases, and 12 bases lay in between. The CDR3 runs 13 residues. Germline assignment: CDR1 MDHEN and CDR2 SYDVKM. The CDR3 sequence is CASSPPQRYGYTF. The CDR3 nucleotides read TGTGCCAGCAGTCCCCCCCAGAGGTATGGCTACACCTTC.

This chain links TRBV6-1 with TRBJ2-3, with D possibly matching TRBD2 (6 bases). Trimming shortened V by 4 bases and J by 10 bases, and 36 bases separated the two germline ends. CDR1 and CDR2 (germline): MNHNS, SASEGT. The CDR3 sequence is 20 residues long. The CDR3 DNA follows: TGTGCCAGCAGTGCGCGACTAGTGAGGAGACTGCACAGATGGGGCAGTGCGCAGTATTTT. The encoded protein is CASSARLVRRLHRWGSAQYF.

The chain links TRBV11-2 to TRBJ1-5; TRBD1 is a possible D gene (5 bases). There are 14 residues in the CDR3. Deletions cut 4 bases from V and 3 bases from J, with 10 bases between. CDR1 and CDR2 (germline): SGHAT, FQNNGV. The CDR3 loop is CASSSTGSNQPQHF. In DNA, the CDR3 is TGTGCCAGCAGCTCCACAGGATCCAATCAGCCCCAGCATTTT.

The CDR3 sequence: CATQSPVGGRPGANVLTF. The CDR3 DNA sequence: TGTGCCACCCAATCACCCGTGGGGGGGAGGCCTGGGGCCAACGTCCTGACTTTC. The rearrangement links TRBV28 to TRBJ2-6; 7 bases align to TRBD2. Trimming at V came to 10 bases and at J to 2 bases, leaving 17 bases not matched to a gene. The CDR3 has 18 residues. The germline CDR1 and CDR2 sequences are MDHEN and SYDVKM.

The V gene is TRBV5-1, the J gene TRBJ1-4; a weak D match, TRBD1 (5 bases). Trimming took off 1 base at V and 5 bases at J, with 9 bases between the two ends. CDR1 is SGHRS, CDR2 YFSETQ, per germline. CDR3 length equals 14 residues. CDR3 residues: CASSLLPGNEKLFF. The CDR3 DNA sequence: TGCGCCAGCAGCTTGCTGCCAGGGAATGAAAAACTGTTTTTT.

The CDR3 sequence: CAWNGQGSAPGSGANVLTF. CDR3 DNA sequence: TGTGCCTGGAACGGACAGGGATCCGCCCCCGGCTCTGGGGCCAACGTCCTGACTTTC. The chain is built from TRBV30 and TRBJ2-6; TRBD1 agrees at 8 bases. CDR3 length equals 19 residues. CDR1 and CDR2 from the germline V gene are GTSNPN and SVGIG (reference sequence). Trimming took 4 bases from V and 0 from J; bases not matched to a gene: 14.

The V and J genes are TRBV29-1 and TRBJ2-5; TRBD2 matches 10 bases. The V gene end was trimmed by 6 bases and the J gene end by 2 bases; junction bases not matched to a gene: 3. The CDR3 is made up of 13 amino acids. Germline CDR1 SQVTM, CDR2 ANQGSEA. CDR3 DNA sequence: TGCAGCGTCCGGACTAGCGGACAAGAGACCCAGTACTTC. It yields the protein CSVRTSGQETQYF.

This chain connects TRBV5-6 to TRBJ1-2, with D possibly being TRBD1 (5 bases). This CDR3 has 14 residues. CDR1 SGHDT and CDR2 YYEEEE come from the germline V gene. V lost 1 base and J 5 bases, leaving 12 bases between the germline ends. CDR3 coding DNA: TGTGCCAGCAGCTTGATAGGGGCGGGGTATGGCTACACCTTC. Its protein product is CASSLIGAGYGYTF.